The source of this TCR beta chain is a study of cytomegalovirus exposure and HLA in healthy donors (TCRdb year 2017). Context from the whole study: An earlier analysis of around 600 of the donors reported more than 250 Gb of sequence data and approximately 110 million unique TCR beta sequences from approximately 180 million T cells. Roughly 5 DR-DQ haplotypes were handled as single units for association and clustering because linkage in the cohort was strong. The study aimed to test whether signatures of past pathogen exposure could be identified by cataloging public T cell receptors. In a later genetic analysis, genome-wide SNP genotypes for 398 of the 666 donors were used, and that subset was treated as a discovery cohort. HLA typing covered class I and class II loci at four-digit resolution. The T cell repertoires of several hundred subjects were profiled by immunosequencing and related to cytomegalovirus serostatus. Typing coverage differed by locus: A, B, C, DRB1 and DQB1 were typed in roughly 620-630 donors, DQA1 in 522, DPA1 in some 570, and DPB1 in just under 480. High-throughput TCR immunosequencing, statistical association of individual TCRs with disease status, and machine learning were combined to predict cytomegalovirus infection status. All discovery cohort repertoires had been generated using a single sequencing platform. Across 398 genotyped donors of the cohort, an average of about 240,000 unique TCR beta nucleotide sequences per donor were sequenced, and roughly a sixth of those sequences were non-productive. Donor age, sex, ethnicity and CMV serostatus were compiled together with the repertoire data. Approximately 300 gigabases of sequencing data and around 85 million unique TCR sequences made up an early release that covered fewer than 650 HLA-typed donors. An earlier analysis of approximately 500 of the donors applied high-throughput TCR beta sequencing to assess whether each TCR beta V gene segment acted as functional or pseudogenic. A separate validation cohort of roughly 130 different subjects was used in addition to the approximately 700-subject first cohort. Of the 350 to 450 genotyped donors, 65% to 90% fell in the genetic ancestry cluster associated with self-reported Caucasian donors. In the later analysis, no new phenotypic data were used to find candidate immune exposures; instead, reliance was placed on TCR beta sequences and their occurrence across donors. A later analysis re-analyzed previously published TCR beta repertoires from approximately 670 donors and added high-resolution HLA genotyping to study TCR occurrence patterns.

The library was built by means of the immunoSEQ multiplex PCR assay. The multiplex PCR relied on a mix of 60 forward primers for TCR Vbeta segments and 13 reverse primers for TCR Jbeta segments. The CDR3 region of rearranged TCR beta genes was amplified from genomic DNA with a multiplex PCR assay. Amplified TCR beta libraries were sequenced as 87-base-pair reads on the Illumina HiSeq System. The original methods were these. A later analysis tallied around 87 million unique TCR beta chains across the 700 or so repertoires, and approximately 11 million of those chains were shared by two or more donors. A nearest-neighbor algorithm error-corrected the raw reads and collapsed the reads into unique sequences, merging closely related sequences to remove PCR and sequencing errors. To assign V, D and J gene segments, CDR3 sequences were aligned to IMGT reference sequences. Each retained sequence needed at least a six-nucleotide match to both a V gene segment and a J gene segment. Rearrangements were called productive when the CDR3 lacked stop codons and stayed in frame with V and J; all others were non-productive. Following IMGT convention, CDR3 was defined as the stretch from the second conserved V-encoded cysteine up to the conserved J-encoded phenylalanine. In an earlier analysis of approximately 590 of the donors, sequences lacking an unambiguous match to a single V gene segment were excluded. In an earlier analysis of some 590 of the donors, a V segment was called functional when productive rearrangements were above 56.7%, and segregating when the standard deviation between donors exceeded 5%. A statistical classification framework was built to diagnose cytomegalovirus status from the catalog of TCR beta chain sequences. A later analysis assigned V and J genes by comparing TCR nucleotide sequences with IMGT/GENE-DB human TR gene sequences. In a later analysis, CDR3 sequences and most-parsimonious VDJ recombination scenarios were assigned using the TCRdist pipeline. A later analysis defined each TCR beta chain by its CDR3 amino acid sequence plus V-gene family, and excluded reads lacking a unique V-gene family. A later analysis removed several hundred highly shared, low-generation-probability nucleotide sequences to deal with suspected cross-contamination and a sequencing artifact. In a later analysis, a clonal expansion index for each public chain was calculated from normalized within-repertoire ranks of inferred template counts. A later analysis computed generation probabilities with a VDJ recombination model fitted to out-of-frame rearrangements, and checked the results against IGoR. In a later analysis, hypergeometric tests were used to score TCR-TCR, TCR-HLA and TCR-CMV co-occurrence, with a repertoire-size bias correction applied to TCR pairs. In a later analysis, false discovery rates were estimated by permuting HLA or CMV assignments 20 times. A later analysis grouped co-occurring TCRs with DBSCAN, adding TCRdist sequence similarity when clustering within HLA-allele-positive subsets. For co-occurrence clustering, repertoires with fewer than 30,000 or more than 120,000 public chains were excluded, along with 4 to 6 repertoires with anomalous nucleotide sharing. TCRdb's version of the immuneACCESS table is confined to in-frame rearrangements and falls short of the full clone set. An unresolved V gene accounts for under half of the shortfall where checked; the remainder is of unknown origin. V and J calls and clone size follow that table, whereas D and trimming were derived from the DNA. The sample table lists roughly 180,000 clones, about four fifths of them with a count of one. The ten largest clones add up to 1.5% of the sample.

General conclusions and limits of the study: The cohort was sequenced for TCR beta chains only, and without alpha or paired-chain data the features that could be detected were limited. Three of the identified cytomegalovirus-associated TCR beta chains were confirmed in vitro to be specific for cytomegalovirus antigens. When HLA alleles, especially DR and DQ, strongly co-occurred, attributing TCR associations to individual alleles was difficult. The earlier analysis of approximately 590 of the donors excluded roughly 17 rarely observed V segments, including chromosome 9 orphons, because counts were too low. Cytomegalovirus status was reported to be diagnosed by the classifier with high specificity and sensitivity in both the original and validation cohorts. According to a later genetic analysis, donors in an Asian-associated ancestry cluster had fewer N-insertions in productive TCRs than the approximately 630-donor mean. Correlated functional status among segregating V segments might be attributable to linkage disequilibrium, but an unknown experimental factor could not be ruled out. In a later analysis, the rate of TCR association differed among HLA loci, with DRB1 alleles having the most associated TCRs and HLA-C alleles having the fewest. Some IMGT-functional V segments, including TRBV6-2 and TRBV6-3, could not be told apart with the 87-base-pair reads, so those segments were excluded. Most CMV-associated TCR beta chains appeared to be HLA-restricted in a later analysis, and the HLA associations seemed to be driven largely by CMV exposure. A cluster of highly shared sequence variants was judged likely to be a technical artifact of the sequencing pipeline. According to a later analysis, parvovirus B19, influenza, CMV and Epstein-Barr virus appeared linked to several top co-occurrence clusters. A further reported finding was that TCR beta sequences accurately predicted the HLA-A and HLA-B alleles for most subjects in the first cohort. Specific HLA alleles were associated with about 17,000 TCR beta sequences at a false discovery rate of 0.05 in a later analysis. Most TCR sequences were observed very rarely across donors, whereas some public TCRs were present in many individuals. Broadly in line with IMGT annotations, most TCR beta V segments showed up in productive rearrangements about 87% or about 30% of the time in an earlier analysis of several hundred of the donors. The authors suggested that the approach could potentially be extended to other disease states and immunological phenotypes. Immune exposure information for the cohort was limited to CMV serostatus. A later analysis found that HLA-associated TCR beta chains were more clonally expanded and had lower generation probabilities than equally common non-associated chains. In the study, approximately 160 TCR beta chains were listed as associated with cytomegalovirus. Because HLA typing was missing for some donors at each locus, association tests included only the typed subset. A later genetic analysis associated a missense DCLRE1C variant with V-gene and J-gene trimming of TCR beta chains, and an independent cohort replicated the association. The presence/absence analyses assumed that sequencing depth was roughly uniform across donors, and that assumption may not be true.

Regarding this clone: Its antigen target is currently unknown. It has no much larger one-base neighbor in the sample; base qualities were not kept.

The cohort was made up of approximately 670 healthy bone marrow donors. At the time of sampling, all cohort members were nominally healthy, though unrecorded immune exposures were likely present. The donor was CMV seropositive and belonged to the group of more than 250 seropositive cohort members. Each donor provided a peripheral blood sample, and peripheral blood mononuclear cells were used for TCR beta sequencing. Genomic DNA extraction from the blood cell samples was performed with the Qiagen DNeasy Blood Extraction Kit. There are 16 amino acids in the CDR3, from cysteine to phenylalanine inclusive. The entry retains the CDR3 DNA only, 48 bases that are in frame from base 1. At the junction V is shortened by 1 base and J by 0 bases, with 13 bases in between. Taken from the germline V gene (reference sequence), the CDR1 and CDR2 loops are LNHNV and YYDKDF.

This TCR derives from a girl between 10 and 17 years old in good health and CMV-seropositive. The sequence is built from TRBV15 and TRBJ2-7; the D gene is not confidently resolved. What was sequenced was PBMCs. The sequenced DNA is TGTGCCACCAGCAGAGGCTTTCAGGAAAGCTCCTACGAGCAGTACTTC. This gives the protein CATSRGFQESSYEQYF.